This entry lists 20 T cell receptor beta chains sequenced from one sample in a study of shared clonotypes between healthy human individuals. TCRdb's copy holds only in-frame clones and misses some; the assay was immunoSEQ multiplex PCR. Among millions of clones listed, more than 85% were seen once. Sequences were obtained from naive CD4+ T cells from PBMCs. Specified subset: CD45RA+ positively selected. The receptors come from a young man in good health. Some clones in this sample may be carry-over from other donors' samples.

The chain has TRBV2 and TRBJ2-2; TRBD1 matches at 9 bases. This CDR3 spans 21 amino acids. Germline V gives CDR1 SNHLY, CDR2 FYNNEI. Trimming took 8 bases from V and 3 from J; bases not matched to a gene: 25. Written as DNA, the CDR3 is TGTGCCAGCGCATGGGTGAGCGAAACGGGACAGGGTTTTTCGTACACCGGGGAGCTGTTTTTT. Amino acids: CASAWVSETGQGFSYTGELFF.

In the case of this clone: This sample also contains other DNA sequences that code for the same CDR3. The V gene is TRBV6-5, the J gene TRBJ1-2, with D perhaps matching TRBD1 (5 bases). The CDR3 is 12 amino acids. V lost 2 bases to trimming and J lost 6 bases, with 7 bases between them. Germline CDR1 MNHEY, CDR2 SVGAGI. The CDR3 DNA reads TGTGCCAGCAGTTACAGGGGTGATGGCTACACCTTC. As protein: CASSYRGDGYTF.

This rearrangement joins TRBV7-6 to TRBJ2-5, with TRBD2 identical over 11 bases. The junction had 6 bases not matched to a gene; V was cut back by 4 bases and J by 5 bases. The germline V gene encodes CDR1 SGHVS and CDR2 FNYEAQ. The CDR3 runs 15 residues. This CDR3 reads CASSSRTSGSETQYF. The CDR3 DNA reads TGTGCCAGCAGCTCCCGGACTAGCGGGTCGGAGACCCAGTACTTC.

The table lists this clone with a few counts. The chain employs TRBV25-1 and TRBJ1-2, with D perhaps TRBD1 (5 bases). The length of the CDR3 is 13 residues. With 2 bases removed from V and 5 bases from J, the gap between germline ends came to 9 bases. Per germline, CDR1 MGHDK and CDR2 SYGVNS. The CDR3, as DNA: TGTGCCAGCAGTGAAGAAACAGGTTATGGCTACACCTTC. As protein: CASSEETGYGYTF.

This clone was detected once. The chain is built from TRBV6-5 and TRBJ2-7; D is perhaps TRBD1 or TRBD2 (5 bases each). The germline V and J ends were trimmed by 8 bases and 2 bases, with 19 bases remaining between them. The V gene's germline CDR1 is MNHEY and CDR2 SVGAGI. The CDR3 spans 15 residues. This chain's CDR3 is CASDMVGQGAYEQYF. CDR3 nucleotides: TGTGCCAGCGACATGGTGGGGCAGGGAGCCTACGAGCAGTACTTC.

This chain links TRBV20-1 with TRBJ1-2, with no clear D. Trimming took 3 bases from V and 8 from J, leaving 7 bases between them. The CDR3 is 10 amino acids. Germline V gene sequence: CDR1 DFQATT, CDR2 SNEGSKA (reference sequence). The CDR3 bases are TGCAGTGCTAGGATCTTAGGCTACACCTTC. Amino acid sequence: CSARILGYTF.

This clone showed up just a few times. The chain couples TRBV19 to TRBJ2-7; TRBD2 matches at 13 bases. V lost 6 bases and J lost 4; bases outside the gene matches: 3. CDR1 is LNHDA, CDR2 SQIVND, per germline (reference sequence). The CDR3 contains 14 residues. The CDR3 DNA is TGTGCCAGTAGCCTGGGACTAGCGGGATACGAGCAGTACTTC. This gives the protein CASSLGLAGYEQYF.

The chain couples TRBV12-5 to TRBJ2-5, with 8 positions matching TRBD2. The CDR3 is made up of 13 amino acids. Germline V gene lookup returns CDR1 LGHNT and CDR2 FRNRAP. Trimming cost V 6 bases and J 3 bases; bases outside gene matches: 3. CDR3: CASGTSGEETQYF. The CDR3 DNA is TGTGCTAGTGGCACTAGCGGCGAAGAGACCCAGTACTTC.

Regarding this clone: Distinct nucleotide sequences in the sample also encode this CDR3. V usage is TRBV6-6 and J usage is TRBJ2-7; D remains unclear. V was cut by 4 bases and J by 4 bases, with 5 bases left in between. The CDR3 is 11 amino acids. Germline V gene lookup returns CDR1 MNHNY and CDR2 SVGAGI (reference sequence). The CDR3: CASSFRYEQYF. The DNA of the CDR3 is TGTGCCAGCAGTTTTCGGTACGAGCAGTACTTC.

The chain has TRBV19 and TRBJ2-6; D gene unclear. The CDR3 contains 14 residues. CDR1 is LNHDA, CDR2 SQIVND, per germline (reference sequence). V was shortened by 9 bases and J by 0 bases, with 9 bases between the two germline ends. The CDR3 DNA is TGTGCCAGCTCTTGGACCTCTGGGGCCAACGTCCTGACTTTC. It is translated as CASSWTSGANVLTF.

In regard to this clone: In the same sample, other DNA sequences code for this CDR3. This chain uses TRBV2 with TRBJ2-3, with 9 bases matching TRBD2. From germline, CDR1 is SNHLY and CDR2 FYNNEI. The CDR3 covers 16 residues. V lost 1 base, J lost 2 bases, and 4 bases stayed unmatched. The CDR3, as DNA: TGTGCCAGCAGTGAAGAGGCTAGCGGGAACACAGATACGCAGTATTTT. It codes for CASSEEASGNTDTQYF.

This chain uses TRBV30 with TRBJ1-1; the match to TRBD1 covers 7 bases. The CDR3 has 14 residues. V shed 4 bases and J 0 bases; nucleotides not matched to a gene: 5. CDR1 GTSNPN and CDR2 SVGIG come from the germline V gene (reference sequence). The CDR3 bases are TGTGCCTGGAAGGGGGCGGCGGTGAACACTGAAGCTTTCTTT. Translation: CAWKGAAVNTEAFF.

Comments on this clone: This specimen includes other DNA sequences encoding the same CDR3. V is TRBV11-3 and J is TRBJ2-7; D is ambiguous. Germline CDR1 reads SGHNT; CDR2 reads YENEEA. This CDR3 has 13 amino acids. Trimming left V 1 base short and J 0 bases short, with 4 bases between. This CDR3 reads CASSLGSSYEQYF. The DNA of the CDR3 is TGTGCCAGCAGCTTAGGCAGCTCCTACGAGCAGTACTTC.

This chain uses TRBV5-1 with TRBJ2-5, with 7 bases identical to TRBD2. CDR1 is SGHRS, CDR2 YFSETQ, per germline. J gave up 2 bases and V 4 bases, and 8 bases lay outside the gene matches. The CDR3 totals 15 residues. Written as DNA, the CDR3 is TGCGCCAGCAGCAGACGAGCGGGACCGCAAGAGACCCAGTACTTC. Translation gives CASSRRAGPQETQYF.

The chain employs TRBV19 and TRBJ2-7, with D tentatively TRBD1 (6 bases). The CDR3 is 15 residues long. Between the trimmed V and J ends, which lost 2 bases and 5 bases, there was a span of 16 bases. Germline CDR1 reads LNHDA; CDR2 reads SQIVND (reference sequence). The CDR3 is CASSISGAGANEQYF. CDR3 nucleotides: TGTGCCAGTAGTATATCAGGGGCAGGGGCCAACGAGCAGTACTTC.

This chain connects TRBV19 to TRBJ1-3, with TRBD1 as a possible D gene (6 bases). The germline CDR1 and CDR2 sequences are LNHDA and SQIVND (reference sequence). CDR3 length: 14 amino acids. V was clipped by 6 bases and J by 2 bases, with 11 bases between them. The CDR3 spells CASSNTGTGNTIYF. DNA of the CDR3: TGTGCCAGTAGCAATACAGGGACTGGAAACACCATATATTTT. Full variable domain (outside the CDR3, taken from reference TRBV19 and TRBJ1-3): DGGITQSPKYLFRKEGQNVTLSCEQNLNHDAMYWYRQDPGQGLRLIYYSQIVNDFQKGDIAEGYSVSREKKESFPLTVTSAQKNPTAFYLCASSNTGTGNTIYFGEGSWLTVV.

The rearrangement joins TRBV5-4 to TRBJ1-1; tentatively, D is TRBD1 (5 bases). Germline V gene data show CDR1 as SGHNT and CDR2 as YYREEE (reference sequence). The V end was cut by 4 bases, the J end by 3 bases, with 13 bases between. CDR3 length equals 14 residues. Here the CDR3 DNA reads TGTGCCAGCAGCCTCAGGGTCAGGGACACTGAAGCTTTCTTT. It translates to CASSLRVRDTEAFF.

The V gene is TRBV5-4, the J gene TRBJ1-1; TRBD1 might be the D (6 bases). From germline, CDR1 is SGHNT and CDR2 YYREEE (reference sequence). The length of the CDR3 is 15 residues. Between the trimmed V and J ends, which lost 4 bases and 0 bases, there was a span of 13 bases. CDR3 protein: CASSPSGQMNTEAFF. The CDR3 nucleotides read TGTGCCAGCAGCCCATCTGGACAGATGAACACTGAAGCTTTCTTT.

This clone appeared once. In DNA form, the CDR3 reads TGTGCCAGCAGCTTATACGCGGGCCCCTACGAGCAGTACTTC. This translates into CASSLYAGPYEQYF. The chain couples TRBV11-2 to TRBJ2-7; TRBD2 is a possible D gene (5 bases). V was cut by 2 bases and J by 2 bases, with 10 bases left in between. The CDR3 has 14 residues. Per the germline V gene, CDR1 is SGHAT and CDR2 is FQNNGV. The variable domain in full, completed from reference TRBV11-2 and TRBJ2-7, reads EAGVAQSPRYKIIEKRQSVAFWCNPISGHATLYWYQQILGQGPKLLIQFQNNGVVDDSQLPKDRFSAERLKGVDSTLKIQPAKLEDSAVYLCASSLYAGPYEQYFGPGTRLTVT.

The chain has TRBV5-4 and TRBJ1-4, with D uncertain. Between the trimmed V and J ends, which lost 4 bases and 16 bases, there was a span of 23 bases. Germline loops: CDR1 SGHNT, CDR2 YYREEE (reference sequence). The CDR3 length is 14 residues. CDR3 in DNA: TGTGCCAGCAGCCCGTCGACGGACTCTTTTCTTCGGTTTTTT. It yields the protein CASSPSTDSFLRFF. The full variable domain, in which reference TRBV5-4 and TRBJ1-4 provide the parts outside the CDR3, is ETGVTQSPTHLIKTRGQQVTLRCSSQSGHNTVSWYQQALGQGPQFIFQYYREEENGRGNFPPRFSGLQFPNYSSELNVNALELDDSALYLCASSPSTDSFLRFFGSGTQLSVL.